The 18 T cell receptor beta chains presented below share a single source sample, sequenced in a study of cytomegalovirus exposure and HLA in healthy donors. In the PCR, 60 Vbeta and 13 Jbeta primers were used. Produced via immunoSEQ multiplex PCR; TCRdb's table is partial and in-frame only. The data hold approximately 150,000 clones, with less than 90% observed a single time. The sequenced sample consisted of PBMCs. These receptors came from a man aged 25-45 years in good health and CMV-seronegative.

This clone was seen a handful of times. V gene TRBV7-8 combines with J gene TRBJ2-5; perhaps TRBD2 as D (6 bases). CDR3 length equals 12 residues. Germline V gives CDR1 SGHVS, CDR2 FQNEAQ. Between the trimmed V and J ends, which lost 6 bases and 5 bases, there was a span of 10 bases. The CDR3 DNA follows: TGTGCCAGCAGTCGTGGGGGGGAGACCCAGTACTTC. This gives the protein CASSRGGETQYF.

The chain joins TRBV6-5 to TRBJ1-2; TRBD1 aligns across 7 bases. The ends lost 6 bases at V and 7 bases at J; junction bases unmatched: 8. Germline CDR1 and CDR2: MNHEY and SVGAGI. The CDR3 is made up of 13 amino acids. The CDR3 region has the DNA TGTGCCAGCAGGAACGACAGGGCTGGTGGCTACACCTTC. Protein: CASRNDRAGGYTF.

V gene TRBV4-3 combines with J gene TRBJ2-1, with TRBD2 matching 14 bases. The CDR3 has 19 amino acids. Germline-derived CDR1 and CDR2 are LGHNA and YSLEER. V was pared by 4 bases and J by 5 bases, with 13 bases of the junction left unmatched. The CDR3 reads CASSLAGTSGSRGNNEQFF. CDR3 bases: TGCGCCAGCAGCCTCGCCGGGACTAGCGGGAGTCGGGGTAACAATGAGCAGTTCTTC.

The chain links TRBV28 to TRBJ2-7; 9 bases agree with TRBD1. J gave up 5 bases and V 4 bases, and 12 bases lay outside the gene matches. The length of the CDR3 is 16 residues. Germline CDR1 is MDHEN and CDR2 is SYDVKM. CDR3 nucleotides: TGTGCCAGCAGTTCCGCCGGGACAGGGAAGCGGGACGAGCAGTACTTC. It specifies CASSSAGTGKRDEQYF.

CDR3: CASSRGRGEIRYEQYF. The DNA of the CDR3 is TGTGCCAGCAGCCGGGGTCGGGGGGAAATTCGCTACGAGCAGTACTTC. The chain joins TRBV5-6 to TRBJ2-7; 7 bases are a match to TRBD2. The J segment lost 3 bases and the V segment lost 4 bases, leaving 13 bases of the junction unmatched. CDR3 length: 16 residues. Germline-derived CDR1 and CDR2 are SGHDT and YYEEEE.

The gene calls are TRBV5-1 and TRBJ2-5; 7 bases line up with TRBD1. The CDR3 has 14 residues. CDR1 and CDR2 (germline): SGHRS, YFSETQ. J gave up 2 bases and V 4 bases, and 5 bases lay outside the gene matches. The CDR3, as DNA: TGCGCCAGCAGCGAAGGGACAGCTCAAGAGACCCAGTACTTC. This codes for CASSEGTAQETQYF.

This rearrangement joins TRBV6-5 to TRBJ1-1; D gene uncertain. V lost 2 bases, J lost 4 bases, and 17 bases lay in between. CDR1 is MNHEY, CDR2 SVGAGI, per germline. This CDR3 is 16 amino acids long. The CDR3 DNA reads TGTGCCAGCAGTTACGATGCCGGGTCCTCGAGCACTGAAGCTTTCTTT. Translation: CASSYDAGSSSTEAFF.

The chain carries TRBV10-3 and TRBJ2-3; D perhaps matches TRBD2 (6 bases). Trimming removed 6 bases from V and 0 bases from J, with 10 bases in between. Per germline, CDR1 ENHRY and CDR2 SYGVKD. The CDR3 length is 14 residues. CDR3 nucleotides: TGTGCCATCAGGGGGACTTACAGCACAGATACGCAGTATTTT. Amino acids: CAIRGTYSTDTQYF.

CDR3 amino acids: CASRGGYNEQFF. CDR3 nucleotides: TGTGCCAGCAGAGGGGGTTACAATGAGCAGTTCTTC. The chain combines TRBV2 with TRBJ2-1, with D possibly matching TRBD1 (6 bases). CDR3 length: 12 amino acids. Germline CDR1 SNHLY, CDR2 FYNNEI. Trimming left V 6 bases short and J 4 bases short, with 7 bases between.

Worth noting for this clone: The junction and the germline gene differ at one end; a read error may be behind it. The chain uses TRBV10-3 and TRBJ2-1; tentatively, D is TRBD1 (6 bases). The CDR3 has 13 amino acids. Germline V gives CDR1 ENHRY, CDR2 SYGVKD. The CDR3 coding sequence is TGTGCCAGCAGTTACGGTACAGGGTATGAGCAGTTCTTC. It specifies CASSYGTGYEQFF.

The rearrangement joins TRBV5-1 to TRBJ2-1; the D gene is possibly TRBD2 (7 bases). The germline gives CDR1 SGHRS, CDR2 YFSETQ. The CDR3 is 14 amino acids. V gave up 4 bases and J gave up 5 bases, with 13 bases separating them. The CDR3 DNA is TGCGCCAGCAGCCGGGGGGCAGGAGACAATGAGCAGTTCTTC. Its translation: CASSRGAGDNEQFF.

This chain connects TRBV6-6 to TRBJ2-3; 11 bases line up with TRBD2. V lost 7 bases and J lost 2; bases outside the gene matches: 5. Germline-derived CDR1 and CDR2 are MNHNY and SVGAGI (reference sequence). The CDR3 has 15 residues. CDR3 region: CASNLAGGTTDTQYF. CDR3 bases: TGTGCCAGCAACCTAGCGGGGGGAACCACAGATACGCAGTATTTT.

Remarks on this clone: One end of the junction varies from germline; a read error may be responsible. V usage is TRBV7-9 and J usage is TRBJ1-4; TRBD1 aligns across 9 bases. Germline CDR1 is SEHNR and CDR2 is FQNEAQ (reference sequence). This CDR3 has 18 amino acids. CDR3 residues: CASSPPGQGVETNEELFF. CDR3 DNA sequence: TGTGCCAGCAGCCCCCCGGGACAGGGTGTTGAGACGAATGAAGAACTGTTTTTT.

Regarding this clone: The identical CDR3 is also encoded by other nucleotide sequences in the sample. The chain couples TRBV27 to TRBJ1-1; D remains ambiguous. CDR1 and CDR2 (germline): MNHEY, SMNVEV (reference sequence). CDR3 length: 13 amino acids. V was trimmed by 2 bases and J by 1 base, leaving 5 bases between them. CDR3 bases: TGTGCCAGCAGTTTAACTGGGAACACTGAAGCTTTCTTT. Translated, it gives CASSLTGNTEAFF.

The chain uses TRBV5-6 and TRBJ2-5; D possibly corresponds to TRBD2 (6 bases). CDR3 length: 18 residues. The germline CDR1 and CDR2 sequences are SGHDT and YYEEEE. V dropped 0 bases and J dropped 3 bases, with 21 bases sitting between them. CDR3 in amino acids: CASSLVGDSFTPEETQYF. CDR3 bases: TGTGCCAGCAGCTTGGTCGGGGACTCCTTTACCCCCGAAGAGACCCAGTACTTC.

V usage is TRBV2 and J usage is TRBJ1-6, with 7 bases identical to TRBD1. Unmatched junction bases numbered 7, after V lost 6 bases and J lost 5 bases. The CDR3 spans 15 residues. The germline V gene encodes CDR1 SNHLY and CDR2 FYNNEI. The CDR3 protein is CASRGGTANNSPLHF. The CDR3 DNA follows: TGTGCCAGCAGAGGAGGGACAGCAAATAATTCACCCCTCCACTTT. The full variable domain, rest sourced from reference TRBV2 and TRBJ1-6, is EPEVTQTPSHQVTQMGQEVILRCVPISNHLYFYWYRQILGQKVEFLVSFYNNEISEKSEIFDDQFSVERPDGSNFTLKIRSTKLEDSAMYFCASRGGTANNSPLHFGNGTRLTVT.

The chain is built from TRBV28 and TRBJ1-2, with 10 positions matching TRBD1. The CDR3 is made up of 13 amino acids. V lost 7 bases and J lost 7; bases outside the gene matches: 6. The germline CDR1 and CDR2 sequences are MDHEN and SYDVKM. The CDR3 region has the DNA TGTGCCAGCACCGCGGACAGGGGGAGTGGCTACACCTTC. Its translation: CASTADRGSGYTF.

The rearrangement links TRBV5-4 to TRBJ2-7, with 8 bases fitting TRBD1. Germline trimming cut 0 bases from V and 6 bases from J; bases unmatched to any gene: 8. CDR1 SGHNT and CDR2 YYREEE come from the germline V gene (reference sequence). The CDR3 contains 15 residues. CDR3 amino acids: CASSLEAGGATEQYF. The DNA of the CDR3 is TGTGCCAGCAGCTTGGAGGCAGGGGGCGCGACCGAGCAGTACTTC. The full variable domain, with the rest looked up from reference TRBV5-4 and TRBJ2-7, is ETGVTQSPTHLIKTRGQQVTLRCSSQSGHNTVSWYQQALGQGPQFIFQYYREEENGRGNFPPRFSGLQFPNYSSELNVNALELDDSALYLCASSLEAGGATEQYFGPGTRLTVT.